What follows are 24 T cell receptor beta chains derived from one specimen sequenced in a study of blood T cell repertoires in COVID-19. Assay: immunoSEQ multiplex PCR; the TCRdb copy retains only in-frame clones and omits some. The table records about 220,000 clones, around 80% of them present only once. Sample: PBMCs or T cells enriched from blood (not recorded which). These receptors were obtained from a man between 40 and 49 years old who had recovered from COVID-19.

This clone appeared once. This chain connects TRBV5-4 to TRBJ2-1; 11 nucleotides agree with TRBD2. CDR1 SGHNT and CDR2 YYREEE come from the germline V gene (reference sequence). V lost 5 bases, J lost 6 bases, and 7 bases stayed unmatched. The CDR3 has 15 amino acids. CDR3 amino acids: CASRLAGGGLNEQFF. The CDR3 nucleotides are TGTGCCAGCAGGCTAGCGGGGGGCGGTCTCAATGAGCAGTTCTTC.

The chain employs TRBV7-3 and TRBJ1-2; weak D call: TRBD1 (5 bases). This CDR3 has 17 residues. V gave up 1 base and J gave up 8 bases, with 23 bases separating them. The germline gives CDR1 SGHTA, CDR2 FQGTGA. The CDR3 loop is CASSLNPGHRIGGGYTF. CDR3 nucleotides: TGTGCCAGCAGCTTAAACCCCGGCCACAGGATCGGGGGGGGCTACACCTTC.

This chain uses TRBV7-9 with TRBJ1-2; perhaps TRBD1 as D (5 bases). Trimming cost V 5 bases and J 3 bases, with 10 bases left between them. The CDR3 is 13 residues long. The germline gives CDR1 SEHNR, CDR2 FQNEAQ (reference sequence). The CDR3 nucleotides read TGTGCCAGCAGCCCGACAGAAGACTATGGCTACACCTTC. It encodes CASSPTEDYGYTF.

This sequence joins TRBV5-1 and TRBJ1-6, with a possible D match to TRBD1 (5 bases). The CDR3 length is 14 residues. V was shortened by 2 bases and J by 7 bases, with 10 bases between the two germline ends. Looked up from germline, CDR1 is SGHRS and CDR2 is YFSETQ. CDR3 sequence reads: CASSLTQANSPLHF. The CDR3 DNA reads TGCGCCAGCAGCTTAACACAGGCCAATTCACCCCTCCACTTT.

V and J are TRBV7-9 and TRBJ1-4, with 11 bases aligning to TRBD1. The ends lost 3 bases at V and 8 bases at J; junction bases unmatched: 8. CDR1 is SEHNR, CDR2 FQNEAQ, per germline (reference sequence). The CDR3 contains 16 residues. CDR3 nucleotides: TGTGCCAGCAGCTTTATCGGGACAGGGGGTCAGGAAAAACTGTTTTTT. This gives the protein CASSFIGTGGQEKLFF.

The chain is built from TRBV29-1 and TRBJ2-6; D is undetermined. This CDR3 has 13 amino acids. CDR1 and CDR2 (germline): SQVTM, ANQGSEA. The germline V and J ends were trimmed by 6 bases and 4 bases, with 10 bases remaining between them. The CDR3 here is CSVVTSGANVLTF. In DNA, the CDR3 is TGCAGCGTCGTCACATCGGGGGCCAACGTCCTGACTTTC.

This chain connects TRBV5-1 to TRBJ2-7, with 7 positions matching TRBD1. Germline V gene data show CDR1 as SGHRS and CDR2 as YFSETQ. With 4 bases clipped from V and 2 bases from J, the junction kept 6 bases outside the gene matches. CDR3 length: 14 amino acids. The CDR3 protein is CASSLTGLTYEQYF. CDR3 DNA: TGCGCCAGCAGCCTGACAGGGTTAACCTACGAGCAGTACTTC.

This sequence joins TRBV7-8 and TRBJ2-5; 7 nucleotides align to TRBD2. Germline V gene lookup returns CDR1 SGHVS and CDR2 FQNEAQ. The trim removed 5 bases at V and 5 bases at J, leaving 8 bases unmatched. This CDR3 region has 14 residues. The CDR3 reads CASSQSRTRETQYF. As DNA, the CDR3 is TGTGCCAGCAGCCAGTCCCGGACTAGGGAGACCCAGTACTTC.

The chain links TRBV3-1 (or the pseudogene TRBV3-2) to TRBJ2-3; D possibly corresponds to TRBD2 (5 bases). The V gene lost 5 bases and the J gene lost 1 base, with 7 bases spanning the gap. Germline CDR1 LGHDT, CDR2 YNNKEL (reference sequence). CDR3 length: 13 amino acids. The CDR3 DNA sequence: TGTGCCAGCAGCGGGAGAGGCACAGATACGCAGTATTTT. Translated, it gives CASSGRGTDTQYF.

The J gene is TRBJ2-2, the V gene TRBV18; weak D call: TRBD2 (6 bases). The germline CDR1 and CDR2 sequences are KGHSH and LQKENI. The CDR3 runs 14 residues. Deletions cut 6 bases from V and 7 bases from J, with 15 bases between. Written as DNA, the CDR3 is TGTGCCAGCTCGGTGGGACTCTACGGCGGGGAGCTGTTTTTT. Its translation is CASSVGLYGGELFF.

The CDR3 protein is CASSGPGTESSYEQYF. The CDR3 coding sequence is TGTGCCAGTAGCGGTCCCGGGACAGAAAGCTCCTACGAGCAGTACTTC. The chain uses TRBV19 and TRBJ2-7, with 7 bases aligning to TRBD1. The ends lost 6 bases at V and 0 bases at J; junction bases unmatched: 11. The CDR3 totals 16 residues. Germline CDR1 is LNHDA and CDR2 is SQIVND (reference sequence).

The chain recombines TRBV5-1 with TRBJ2-2; 9 bases align to TRBD1. This CDR3 has 17 residues. Germline CDR1 SGHRS, CDR2 YFSETQ. Trimming took 4 bases from V and 3 from J; bases not matched to a gene: 10. For the CDR3, the DNA is TGCGCCAGCAGCGAACGGGACAGGGCGCGGGACACCGGGGAGCTGTTTTTT. Its protein is CASSERDRARDTGELFF.

This clone was seen a single time. The chain is built from TRBV9 and TRBJ1-1, with D uncertain. This CDR3 contains 13 residues. V was pared by 2 bases and J by 3 bases, with 8 bases between. Germline V lookup: CDR1 SGDLS, CDR2 YYNGEE. CDR3 coding DNA: TGTGCCAGCAGCGTTCAGGTGTACACTGAAGCTTTCTTT. Translating gives CASSVQVYTEAFF. Filled out from reference TRBV9 and TRBJ1-1, the complete variable domain reads DSGVTQTPKHLITATGQRVTLRCSPRSGDLSVYWYQQSLDQGLQFLIQYYNGEERAKGNILERFSAQQFPDLHSELNLSSLELGDSALYFCASSVQVYTEAFFGQGTRLTVV.

The count of this clone is one. The gene calls are TRBV6-5 and TRBJ2-7; TRBD1 is a possible D gene (5 bases). V lost 10 bases and J lost 9, with 16 bases in between. Germline loops: CDR1 MNHEY, CDR2 SVGAGI. This CDR3 is built from 11 residues. The CDR3 DNA follows: TGTGCCACCACAGACAGTTTCGGGCAGTACTTC. It is translated as CATTDSFGQYF.

Written as DNA, the CDR3 is TGTGCCAGCAGTCACCGGGACAGTTTCTATGGCTACACCTTC. The encoded protein is CASSHRDSFYGYTF. This chain links TRBV28 with TRBJ1-2; 7 bases agree with TRBD1. This CDR3 comprises 14 residues. CDR1 is MDHEN and CDR2 is SYDVKM in the germline V gene. J lost 4 bases, V lost 5 bases, and 7 bases had no gene match.

The chain employs TRBV11-2 and TRBJ1-6; D is undetermined. V lost 5 bases and J 6 bases, leaving 11 bases between the germline ends. CDR3 length: 14 amino acids. In germline, CDR1 is SGHAT, CDR2 FQNNGV. CDR3 sequence: CASSPEVPNSPLHF. In DNA, the CDR3 is TGTGCCAGCAGCCCAGAGGTCCCTAATTCACCCCTCCACTTT.

This chain joins TRBV24-1 and TRBJ2-1; 9 positions agree with TRBD1. There are 16 residues in the CDR3. Germline assignment: CDR1 KGHDR and CDR2 SFDVKD. V dropped 3 bases and J dropped 6; count of bases not matched to a gene: 8. The CDR3 reads CATSDLVRTGVNEQFF. CDR3 nucleotides: TGTGCCACCAGTGATCTGGTCAGGACAGGGGTCAATGAGCAGTTCTTC.

This chain uses TRBV29-1 with TRBJ1-2; 8 bases align to TRBD1. This CDR3 contains 13 residues. Germline V gives CDR1 SQVTM, CDR2 ANQGSEA. Germline trimming cut 5 bases from V and 5 bases from J; bases unmatched to any gene: 7. This CDR3 is CSVRQGLGYGYTF. For the CDR3, the DNA is TGCAGCGTTCGACAGGGGCTAGGGTATGGCTACACCTTC.

The chain recombines TRBV25-1 with TRBJ1-2; 9 bases agree with TRBD1. Germline lookup yields CDR1 MGHDK and CDR2 SYGVNS. The CDR3 extends over 16 amino acids. V trimming: 5 bases; J trimming: 4 bases; junction bases outside the gene matches: 11. DNA for the CDR3: TGTGCCAGCAGTACAACAGGGGGCTCCACTACCTATGGCTACACCTTC. Protein product: CASSTTGGSTTYGYTF.

The chain combines TRBV5-6 with TRBJ1-6; D gene unclear. The CDR3 covers 15 residues. Germline V gives CDR1 SGHDT, CDR2 YYEEEE. The V and J ends lost 6 bases and 3 bases respectively, with 13 bases between them. The CDR3 spells CASTRGRFYNSPLHF. The CDR3 nucleotides read TGTGCCAGCACCCGTGGGAGATTCTATAATTCACCCCTCCACTTT.

The V call is TRBV4-1, the J call TRBJ2-1; possible D gene TRBD2, 6 bases. The V end was cut by 0 bases, the J end by 7 bases, with 19 bases between. The germline CDR1 and CDR2 sequences are MGHRA and YSYEKL. The CDR3 is 17 residues long. The CDR3 protein is CASSQDWEAGPRNEQFF. The CDR3 coding sequence is TGCGCCAGCAGCCAAGACTGGGAGGCGGGCCCGAGGAATGAGCAGTTCTTC.

The chain employs TRBV2 and TRBJ1-4; weak D call: TRBD1 (5 bases). From germline, CDR1 is SNHLY and CDR2 FYNNEI. Trimming removed 4 bases at V and 6 bases at J, with 9 bases between. CDR3 length: 13 amino acids. The CDR3 loop is CASSVSGYEKLFF. As DNA, the CDR3 is TGTGCCAGCAGTGTTTCAGGGTATGAAAAACTGTTTTTT. The complete variable domain, with remaining parts taken from reference TRBV2 and TRBJ1-4, reads EPEVTQTPSHQVTQMGQEVILRCVPISNHLYFYWYRQILGQKVEFLVSFYNNEISEKSEIFDDQFSVERPDGSNFTLKIRSTKLEDSAMYFCASSVSGYEKLFFGSGTQLSVL.

This chain links TRBV7-7 with TRBJ2-1, with 8 bases that match TRBD2. V gave up 1 base and J gave up 6 bases; unmatched junction bases: 5. Germline CDR1 is SSHAT and CDR2 is FNYEAQ (reference sequence). The CDR3 is 15 amino acids. The CDR3 DNA is TGTGCCAGCAGCTTAGTTAGCGGGGCCATCAATGAGCAGTTCTTC. It encodes CASSLVSGAINEQFF.

This chain connects TRBV2 to TRBJ1-3; D is unresolved. The CDR3 extends over 13 amino acids. Trimming took off 7 bases at V and 0 bases at J, with 7 bases between the two ends. The germline CDR1 and CDR2 sequences are SNHLY and FYNNEI. The CDR3 reads CASMQDSGNTIYF. DNA for the CDR3: TGTGCCAGCATGCAGGACTCTGGAAACACCATATATTTT. The full variable domain, completed using reference TRBV2 and TRBJ1-3, is EPEVTQTPSHQVTQMGQEVILRCVPISNHLYFYWYRQILGQKVEFLVSFYNNEISEKSEIFDDQFSVERPDGSNFTLKIRSTKLEDSAMYFCASMQDSGNTIYFGEGSWLTVV.